This TCR beta chain was captured by sequencing in a study of T cells in Graves' hyperthyroidism and ophthalmopathy (dated by TCRdb to the late 2010s). Context from the whole study: Peripheral blood samples were taken at the time of initial diagnosis, prior to any treatment. To identify TCR V-J signatures that set the groups apart, the researchers used a discovery cohort of 100 patients, made up of roughly 45 with Graves' ophthalmopathy and some 58 with stable Graves' hyperthyroidism. Whether ophthalmopathy could be predicted prospectively was tested in an independent validation cohort made up of about 18 hyperthyroidism patients plus 17 patients who later progressed to ophthalmopathy. The 100 discovery patients were divided at random into training and test sets in a 7:3 ratio. In addition, the study compared T-cell repertoires in thyroid tissue and in blood from roughly six Graves' hyperthyroidism patients. After blood sampling, hyperthyroidism patients were treated with methimazole at a starting dose of 30 mg daily, and ophthalmopathy patients were treated with high-dose intravenous methylprednisolone. According to the paper, TCR Vbeta CDR3 sequencing was carried out on roughly 130 peripheral blood samples, which came from 40 to 45 ophthalmopathy, around 75 hyperthyroidism and some 17 progressor patients. Beyond this particular receptor, the publication reports: Most expanded thyroid clonotypes (frequency above 0.001) were also found in blood, which suggests that blood repertoires may mirror thyroid immune responses. During validation, the model predicted progression to ophthalmopathy a median of approximately 7 months ahead of onset, with roughly 65% sensitivity and about 75% specificity. Sample size was not statistically predetermined, and investigators were not blinded to group allocation. A 13 V-J signature model separated ophthalmopathy from stable hyperthyroidism, with over 85% sensitivity and just under 84% specificity in cross-validation and 80%/75% in testing.

Amplification of TCR beta CDR3 regions was carried out from RNA transcripts. A first-round RT-PCR of the TCR CDR3 used the HTBI primer set with the Qiagen OneStep RT-PCR kit. Libraries were constructed in a second round of multiplex PCR, after which size selection and purification were carried out. Sequencing of the libraries was done on an Illumina HiSeq2000 using paired-end 100 bp reads. The paper's processing steps were these. SOAPnuke was used to process the raw data, removing reads that contained adapters or uncalled bases, had a mean Phred below 15, or lacked an exact match to the constant primer or identifier. COPE v1.2.5 was used to merge the high-quality paired reads, and each unique nucleotide sequence was defined as a clonotype. Clonotypes were aligned to IMGT TRBV, TRBD and TRBJ reference segments using MiTCR v1.1. Only V-J combinations with frequency above 0.0001, covering about 99% of repertoires, were analysed. A TCS score was defined as the ratio of F50 (clonal expansion) to E x V (chaos), with BLOSUM62-based TCRdist applied between CDR3 peptides within each V-J. Welch's t-statistics and random forest reduced 500 to 650 V-J features to 10 to 15, which were used in a naive Bayes classifier (R e1071). TCRdb reanalyzed the raw reads on its own, using fastp at Q25 for trimming and MiXCR for clone calling, and kept in-frame beta chains. Merged by CDR3 protein, the rows form single entries marked with the most common genes and DNA. The V and J calls follow TCRdb's processing rather than the paper's. The sample table shows around 380,000 distinct CDR3 sequences, and about 13% are seen once. The ten largest make up around 21% of the sample.

According to the germline V gene, CDR1 reads MDHEN and CDR2 reads SYDVKM. The CDR3 contains 13 residues, cysteine and phenylalanine counted. Only the CDR3 DNA is retained, 39 bases long and in frame from the first base. V was cut back by 3 bases and J by 3 bases, leaving a gap of 9 bases between them. Hyperthyroidism patients were aged 18 to 65 years and newly diagnosed, with disease duration of less than 2 months. Patients with uncontrolled infections, other autoimmune diseases, pregnancy or lactation were excluded. Diagnoses relied on clinical symptoms, serum thyroxine and TRAb, thyroid ultrasound and orbital computed tomography. Blood from progressor patients was drawn when they were first diagnosed with hyperthyroidism, before any ophthalmopathy symptoms appeared. PBMCs were isolated from about 9 ml of fresh peripheral blood by Ficoll-Paque density gradient centrifugation. Progressor patients were first diagnosed with Graves' hyperthyroidism and then developed ophthalmopathy during follow-up. Total RNA was extracted with Trizol reagent, and quality was checked on an Agilent 2100 Bioanalyzer.

This clonotype has a handful of counts. What antigen it recognizes has not been identified. Qualities for individual bases were not recorded, and no much larger clone is one base off. Source material: blood. This clonotype was sampled from a man aged 25-45 years with Graves' hyperthyroidism that later progressed to Graves' ophthalmopathy. The rearrangement joined TRBV28 to TRBJ2-7, with no reliable assignment of the D segment. The nucleotide sequence is TGTGCCAGCAGTTTTACCATCTTCTACGAGCAGTACTTC. Translation gives CASSFTIFYEQYF.